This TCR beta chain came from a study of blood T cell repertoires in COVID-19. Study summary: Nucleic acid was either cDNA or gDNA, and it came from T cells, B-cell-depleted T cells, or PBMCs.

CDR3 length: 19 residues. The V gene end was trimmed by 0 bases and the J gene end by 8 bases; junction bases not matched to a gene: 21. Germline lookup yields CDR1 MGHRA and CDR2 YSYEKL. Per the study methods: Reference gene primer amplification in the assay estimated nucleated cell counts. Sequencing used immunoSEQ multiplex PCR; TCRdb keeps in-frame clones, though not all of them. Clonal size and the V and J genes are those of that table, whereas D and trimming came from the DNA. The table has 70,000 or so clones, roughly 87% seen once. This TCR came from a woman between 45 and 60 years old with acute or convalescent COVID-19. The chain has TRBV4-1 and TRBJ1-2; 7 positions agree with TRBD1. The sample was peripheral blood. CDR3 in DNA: TGCGCCAGCAGCCAAGATGATAGTAGATGGACAGGCCAACTCATAGGCTACACCTTC. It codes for CASSQDDSRWTGQLIGYTF.